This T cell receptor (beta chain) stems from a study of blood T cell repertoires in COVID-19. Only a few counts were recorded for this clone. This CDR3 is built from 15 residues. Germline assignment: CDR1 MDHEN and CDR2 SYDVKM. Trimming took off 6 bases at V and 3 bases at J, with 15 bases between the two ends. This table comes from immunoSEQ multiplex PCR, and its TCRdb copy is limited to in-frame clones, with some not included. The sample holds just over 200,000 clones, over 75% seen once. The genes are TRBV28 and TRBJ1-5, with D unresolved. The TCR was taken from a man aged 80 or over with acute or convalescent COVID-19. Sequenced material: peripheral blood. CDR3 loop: CASSPSGSVNQPQHF. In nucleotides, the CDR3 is TGTGCCAGCAGCCCCAGTGGTAGCGTCAATCAGCCCCAGCATTTT.